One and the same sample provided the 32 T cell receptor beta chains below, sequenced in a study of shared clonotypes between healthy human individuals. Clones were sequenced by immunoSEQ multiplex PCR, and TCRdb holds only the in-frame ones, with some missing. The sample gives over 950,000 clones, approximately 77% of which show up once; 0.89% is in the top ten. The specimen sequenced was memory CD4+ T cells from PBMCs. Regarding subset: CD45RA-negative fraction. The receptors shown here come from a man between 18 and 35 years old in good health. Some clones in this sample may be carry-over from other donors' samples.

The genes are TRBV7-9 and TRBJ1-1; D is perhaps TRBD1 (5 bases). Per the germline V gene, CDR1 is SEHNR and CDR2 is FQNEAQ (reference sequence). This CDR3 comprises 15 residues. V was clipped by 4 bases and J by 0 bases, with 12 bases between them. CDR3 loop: CASSYSTVMNTEAFF. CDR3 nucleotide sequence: TGTGCCAGCAGCTATTCGACAGTTATGAACACTGAAGCTTTCTTT.

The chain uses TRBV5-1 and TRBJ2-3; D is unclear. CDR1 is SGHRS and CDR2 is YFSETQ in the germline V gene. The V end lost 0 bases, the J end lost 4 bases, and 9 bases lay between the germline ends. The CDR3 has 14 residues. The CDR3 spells CASSLAVVADTQYF. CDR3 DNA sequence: TGCGCCAGCAGCTTGGCAGTAGTCGCAGATACGCAGTATTTT. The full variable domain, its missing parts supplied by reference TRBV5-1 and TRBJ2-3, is KAGVTQTPRYLIKTRGQQVTLSCSPISGHRSVSWYQQTPGQGLQFLFEYFSETQRNKGNFPGRFSGRQFSNSRSEMNVSTLELGDSALYLCASSLAVVADTQYFGPGTRLTVL.

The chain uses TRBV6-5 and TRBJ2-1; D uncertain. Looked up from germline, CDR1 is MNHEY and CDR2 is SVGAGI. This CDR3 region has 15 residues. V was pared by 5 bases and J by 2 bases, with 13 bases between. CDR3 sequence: CASSAGAPPYNEQFF. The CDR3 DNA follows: TGTGCCAGCAGTGCCGGCGCTCCTCCCTACAATGAGCAGTTCTTC.

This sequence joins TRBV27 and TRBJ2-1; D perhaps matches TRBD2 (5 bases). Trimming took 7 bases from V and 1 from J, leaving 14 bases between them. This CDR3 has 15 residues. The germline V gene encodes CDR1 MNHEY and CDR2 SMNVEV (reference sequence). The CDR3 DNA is TGTGCCAGCACTCCCGGACTCGAGTCCTACAATGAGCAGTTCTTC. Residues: CASTPGLESYNEQFF.

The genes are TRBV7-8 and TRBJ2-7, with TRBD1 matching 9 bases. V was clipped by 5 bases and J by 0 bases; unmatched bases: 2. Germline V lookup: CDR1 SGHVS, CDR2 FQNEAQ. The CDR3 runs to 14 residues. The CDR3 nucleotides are TGTGCCAGCAGCCGACAGGGGGTCTCCTACGAGCAGTACTTC. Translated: CASSRQGVSYEQYF.

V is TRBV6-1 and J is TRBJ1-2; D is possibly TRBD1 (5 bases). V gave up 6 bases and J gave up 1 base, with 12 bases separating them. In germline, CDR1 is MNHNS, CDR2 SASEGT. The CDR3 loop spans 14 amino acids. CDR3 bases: TGTGCCAGCAGAACGGGACTTCTTAACTATGGCTACACCTTC. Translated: CASRTGLLNYGYTF.

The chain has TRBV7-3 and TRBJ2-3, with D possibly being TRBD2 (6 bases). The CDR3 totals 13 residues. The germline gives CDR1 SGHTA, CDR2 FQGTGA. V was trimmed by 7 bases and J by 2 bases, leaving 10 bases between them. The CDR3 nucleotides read TGTGCCAGCACCCCGGGGGACACAGATACGCAGTATTTT. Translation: CASTPGDTDTQYF.

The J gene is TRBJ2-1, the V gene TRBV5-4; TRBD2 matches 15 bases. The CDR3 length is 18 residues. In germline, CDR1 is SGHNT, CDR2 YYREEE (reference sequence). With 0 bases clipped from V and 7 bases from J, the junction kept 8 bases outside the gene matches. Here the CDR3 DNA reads TGTGCCAGCAGCTTGGGGGGACTAGCGGGAGGACAAGCAAATGAGCAGTTCTTC. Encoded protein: CASSLGGLAGGQANEQFF.

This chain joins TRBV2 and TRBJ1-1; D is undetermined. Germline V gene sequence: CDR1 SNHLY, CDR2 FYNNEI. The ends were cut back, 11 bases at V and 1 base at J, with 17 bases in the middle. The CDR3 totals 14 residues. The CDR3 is CALFSHRTNTEAFF. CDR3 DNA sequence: TGTGCCCTATTTTCGCACAGAACGAACACTGAAGCTTTCTTT.

CDR3 in DNA: TGTGCCAGCTCACCAGCGACCAACTACGAGCAGTACTTC. Its translation: CASSPATNYEQYF. V is TRBV18 and J is TRBJ2-7; no reliable D call. Germline CDR1 KGHSH, CDR2 LQKENI. The CDR3 runs 13 residues. Trimming removed 2 bases at V and 3 bases at J, with 8 bases between.

The CDR3, as DNA: TGTGCCATCAGGAGGGGGGCTGATTATGTGACGAACACCGGGGAGCTGTTTTTT. Its protein is CAIRRGADYVTNTGELFF. The genes are TRBV10-3 and TRBJ2-2; D is possibly TRBD1 or TRBD2 (6 bases each). The CDR3 loop spans 18 amino acids. The V gene lost 6 bases and the J gene lost 0 bases, with 20 bases spanning the gap. Germline V gene data show CDR1 as ENHRY and CDR2 as SYGVKD.

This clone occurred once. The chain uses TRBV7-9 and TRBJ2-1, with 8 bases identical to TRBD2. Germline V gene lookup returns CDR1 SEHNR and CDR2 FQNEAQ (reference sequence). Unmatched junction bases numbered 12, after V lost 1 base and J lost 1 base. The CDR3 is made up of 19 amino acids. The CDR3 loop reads CASSLGMLRGGRSYNEQFF. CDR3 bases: TGTGCCAGCAGCTTAGGAATGTTACGTGGCGGGAGGTCCTACAATGAGCAGTTCTTC.

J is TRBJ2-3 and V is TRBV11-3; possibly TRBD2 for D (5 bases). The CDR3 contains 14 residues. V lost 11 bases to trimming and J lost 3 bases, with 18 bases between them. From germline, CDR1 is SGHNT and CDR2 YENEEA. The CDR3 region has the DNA TGTGCCGGCGGCCATGGGCGGGTTACAGATACGCAGTATTTT. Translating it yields CAGGHGRVTDTQYF.

In DNA form, the CDR3 reads TGTGCCAGCAGCTTGGGTAGGGACAATCAGCCCCAGCATTTT. This sequence encodes CASSLGRDNQPQHF. V gene TRBV5-5 combines with J gene TRBJ1-5; no reliable D call. V gave up 0 bases and J gave up 3 bases, with 7 bases separating them. Looked up from germline, CDR1 is SGHKS and CDR2 is YYEKEE (reference sequence). The CDR3 loop spans 14 amino acids.

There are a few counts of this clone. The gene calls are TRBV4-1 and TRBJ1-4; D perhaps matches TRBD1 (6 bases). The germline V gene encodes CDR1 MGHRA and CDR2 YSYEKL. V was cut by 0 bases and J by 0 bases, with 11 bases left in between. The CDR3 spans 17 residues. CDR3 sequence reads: CASSQEFGTTTNEKLFF. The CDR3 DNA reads TGCGCCAGCAGCCAAGAATTCGGGACAACAACTAATGAAAAACTGTTTTTT.

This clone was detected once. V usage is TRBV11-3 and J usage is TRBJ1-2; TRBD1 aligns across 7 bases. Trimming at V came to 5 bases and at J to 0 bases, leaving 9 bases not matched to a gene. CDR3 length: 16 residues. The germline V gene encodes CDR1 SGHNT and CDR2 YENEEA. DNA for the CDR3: TGTGCCAGCAGCCTACATTCCGGGACAGCTAACTATGGCTACACCTTC. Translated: CASSLHSGTANYGYTF.

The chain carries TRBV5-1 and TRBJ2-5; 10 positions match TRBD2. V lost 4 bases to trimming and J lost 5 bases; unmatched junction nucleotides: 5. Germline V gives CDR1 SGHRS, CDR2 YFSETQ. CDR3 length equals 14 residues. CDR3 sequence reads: CASSPSSGSETQYF. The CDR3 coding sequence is TGCGCCAGCAGCCCCTCTAGCGGGAGCGAGACCCAGTACTTC.

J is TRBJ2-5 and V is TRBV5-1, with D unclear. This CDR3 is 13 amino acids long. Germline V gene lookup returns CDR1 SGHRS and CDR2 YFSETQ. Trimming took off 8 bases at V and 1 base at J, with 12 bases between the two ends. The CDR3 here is CASSMGFQETQYF. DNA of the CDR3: TGCGCCAGTTCGATGGGTTTCCAAGAGACCCAGTACTTC.

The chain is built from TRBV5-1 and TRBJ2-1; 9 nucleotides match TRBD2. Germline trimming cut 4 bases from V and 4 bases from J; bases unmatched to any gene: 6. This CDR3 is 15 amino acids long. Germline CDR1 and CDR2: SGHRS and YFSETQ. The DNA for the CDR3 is TGCGCCAGCAGCGACGGGACTAGCCGATACAATGAGCAGTTCTTC. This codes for CASSDGTSRYNEQFF.

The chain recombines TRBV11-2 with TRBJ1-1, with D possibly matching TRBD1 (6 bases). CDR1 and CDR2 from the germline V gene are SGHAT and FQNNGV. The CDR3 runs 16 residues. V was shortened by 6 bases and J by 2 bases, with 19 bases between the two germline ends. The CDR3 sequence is CASRRGAKGPNTEAFF. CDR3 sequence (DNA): TGTGCCAGCAGAAGGGGGGCGAAGGGACCTAACACTGAAGCTTTCTTT.

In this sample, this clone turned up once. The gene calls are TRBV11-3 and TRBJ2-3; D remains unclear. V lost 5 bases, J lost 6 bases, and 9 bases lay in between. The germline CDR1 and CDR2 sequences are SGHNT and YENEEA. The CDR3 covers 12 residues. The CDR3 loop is CASSQGTDTQYF. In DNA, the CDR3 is TGTGCCAGCAGCCAAGGAACGGATACGCAGTATTTT.

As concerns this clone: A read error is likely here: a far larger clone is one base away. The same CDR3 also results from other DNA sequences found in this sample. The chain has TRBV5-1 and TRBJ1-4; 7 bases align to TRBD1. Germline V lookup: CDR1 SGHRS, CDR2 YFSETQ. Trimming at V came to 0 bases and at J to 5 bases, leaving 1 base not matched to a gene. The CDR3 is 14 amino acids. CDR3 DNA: TGCGCCAGCAGCTTGGGACAGGGAAATGAAAAACTGTTTTTT. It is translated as CASSLGQGNEKLFF.

CDR3 residues: CASSSEGGRGEKLFF. The CDR3 DNA is TGCGCCAGCAGTTCAGAAGGGGGGAGAGGTGAAAAACTGTTTTTT. The rearrangement uses TRBV5-1 and TRBJ1-4, with a weak D call TRBD1 (6 bases). CDR3 length: 15 amino acids. The germline V gene has CDR1 SGHRS and CDR2 YFSETQ. Trimming shortened V by 5 bases and J by 7 bases, and 18 bases separated the two germline ends.

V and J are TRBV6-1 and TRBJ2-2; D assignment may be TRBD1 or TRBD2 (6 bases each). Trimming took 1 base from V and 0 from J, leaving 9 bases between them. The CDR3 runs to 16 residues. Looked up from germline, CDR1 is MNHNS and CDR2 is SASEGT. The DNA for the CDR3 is TGTGCCAGCAGTGAAGGGGGGGCCTCGAACACCGGGGAGCTGTTTTTT. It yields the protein CASSEGGASNTGELFF.

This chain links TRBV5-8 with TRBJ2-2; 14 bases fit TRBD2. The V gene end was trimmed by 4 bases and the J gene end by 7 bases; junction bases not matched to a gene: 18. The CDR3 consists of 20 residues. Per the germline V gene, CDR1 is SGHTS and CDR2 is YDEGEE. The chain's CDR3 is CASSPTPLGLAGERIGELFF. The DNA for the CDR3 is TGTGCCAGCAGCCCCACCCCCTTGGGACTAGCGGGAGAGAGAATCGGGGAGCTGTTTTTT.

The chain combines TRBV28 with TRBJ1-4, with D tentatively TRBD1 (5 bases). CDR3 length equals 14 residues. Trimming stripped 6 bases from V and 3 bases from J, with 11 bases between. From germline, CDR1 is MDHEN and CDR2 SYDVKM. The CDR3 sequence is CASSLGTPNEKLFF. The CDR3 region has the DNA TGTGCCAGCAGCCTCGGGACCCCTAATGAAAAACTGTTTTTT.

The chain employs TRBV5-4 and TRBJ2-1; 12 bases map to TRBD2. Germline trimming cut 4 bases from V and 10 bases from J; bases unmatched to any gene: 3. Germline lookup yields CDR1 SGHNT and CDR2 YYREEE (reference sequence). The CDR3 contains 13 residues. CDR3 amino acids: CASSGTSGREQFF. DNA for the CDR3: TGTGCCAGCAGCGGTACTAGCGGGAGGGAGCAGTTCTTC.

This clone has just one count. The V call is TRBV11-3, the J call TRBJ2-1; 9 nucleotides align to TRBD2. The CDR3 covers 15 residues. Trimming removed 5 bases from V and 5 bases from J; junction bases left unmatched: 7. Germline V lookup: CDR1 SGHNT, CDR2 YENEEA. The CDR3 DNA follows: TGTGCCAGCAGCCCTCGGACTAGCGCCAACAATGAGCAGTTCTTC. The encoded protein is CASSPRTSANNEQFF.

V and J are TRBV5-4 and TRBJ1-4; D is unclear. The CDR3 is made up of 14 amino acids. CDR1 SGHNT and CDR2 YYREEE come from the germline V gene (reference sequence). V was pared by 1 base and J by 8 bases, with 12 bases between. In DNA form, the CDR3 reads TGTGCCAGCAGCTTGTTCCCTGAGAGAGAAAAACTGTTTTTT. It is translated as CASSLFPEREKLFF.

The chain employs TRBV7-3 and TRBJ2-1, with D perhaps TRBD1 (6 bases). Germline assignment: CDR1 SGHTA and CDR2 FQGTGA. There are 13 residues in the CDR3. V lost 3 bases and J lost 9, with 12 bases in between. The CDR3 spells CASSLEVRGEQFF. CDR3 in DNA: TGTGCCAGCAGCTTGGAAGTCAGGGGTGAGCAGTTCTTC.

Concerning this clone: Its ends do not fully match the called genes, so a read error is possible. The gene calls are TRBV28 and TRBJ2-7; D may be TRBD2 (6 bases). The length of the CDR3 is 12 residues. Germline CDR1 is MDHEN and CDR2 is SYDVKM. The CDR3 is CATFYKGGEPYF. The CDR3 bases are TGTGCCACCTTTTATAAGGGAGGCGAGCCGTACTTC.

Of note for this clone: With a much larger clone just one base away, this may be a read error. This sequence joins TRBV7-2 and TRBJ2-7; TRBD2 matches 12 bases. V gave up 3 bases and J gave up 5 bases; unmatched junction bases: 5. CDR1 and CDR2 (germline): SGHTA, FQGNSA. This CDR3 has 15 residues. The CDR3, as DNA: TGTGCCAGCAGCTTTATGACTAGCGGGAGTCACGAGCAGTACTTC. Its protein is CASSFMTSGSHEQYF.